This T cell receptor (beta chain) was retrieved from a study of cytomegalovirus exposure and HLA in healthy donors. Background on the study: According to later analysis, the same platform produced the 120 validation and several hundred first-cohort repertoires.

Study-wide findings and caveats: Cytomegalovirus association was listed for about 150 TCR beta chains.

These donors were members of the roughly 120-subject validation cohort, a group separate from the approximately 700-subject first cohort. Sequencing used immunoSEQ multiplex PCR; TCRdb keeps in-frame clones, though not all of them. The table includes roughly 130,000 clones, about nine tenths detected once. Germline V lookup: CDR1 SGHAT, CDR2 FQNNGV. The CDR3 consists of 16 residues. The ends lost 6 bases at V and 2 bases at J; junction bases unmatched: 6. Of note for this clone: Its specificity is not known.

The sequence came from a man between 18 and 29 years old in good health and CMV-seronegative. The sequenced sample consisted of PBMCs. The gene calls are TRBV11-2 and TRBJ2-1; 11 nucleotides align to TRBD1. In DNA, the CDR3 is TGTGCCAGCAGACGTCCGGGACAGGGGGCCTACAATGAGCAGTTCTTC. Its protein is CASRRPGQGAYNEQFF.